The rows below give T cell receptor beta chains drawn from one sample of a study of CD8 T cells in Susac syndrome. A single record per CDR3 protein comes from TCRdb applying MiXCR to the immunoSEQ multiplex PCR reads. The table includes around 200,000 distinct CDR3 sequences, 85% to 95% detected once. The specimen was CD4+ T cells from PBMCs. These receptors were collected from a human donor in good health. The CDR3 runs from the conserved cysteine through the conserved F or W. Each record gives: J gene, clone size, V gene, D gene, CDR3 length, CDR3 protein, CDR3 DNA. The D gene is left open where the match is weak. Not all rows give a size; the values are once, few, many and, for expanded clones, a class.

j_gene: TRBJ2-1
abundance: .
v_gene: TRBV10-2
d_gene: TRBD1
len: 14
CDR3aa: CASSESRTGREQFF
CDR3nt: TGCGCCAGCAGTGAGTCGAGGACAGGGAGAGAGCAGTTCTTC

j_gene: TRBJ2-1
abundance: .
v_gene: TRBV2
d_gene: TRBD2
len: 15
CDR3aa: CASRYGTSGNNEQFF
CDR3nt: TGTGCCAGCAGATATGGGACTAGCGGAAACAATGAGCAGTTCTTC

j_gene: TRBJ1-2
abundance: .
v_gene: TRBV6-5
d_gene: TRBD1
len: 12
CDR3aa: CASSRDRDPHTF
CDR3nt: TGTGCCAGCAGCCGGGACAGGGACCCTCACACCTTC

j_gene: TRBJ2-1
abundance: .
v_gene: TRBV3-1
d_gene: .
len: 12
CDR3aa: CASTSTAGEQFF
CDR3nt: TGTGCCAGCACCTCCACAGCAGGCGAGCAGTTCTTC

j_gene: TRBJ2-3
abundance: .
v_gene: TRBV11-2
d_gene: TRBD1
len: 15
CDR3aa: CASSDIGGRGGTQYF
CDR3nt: TGTGCCAGCAGCGACATAGGGGGCCGTGGGGGTACGCAGTATTTT

j_gene: TRBJ2-6
abundance: .
v_gene: TRBV6-2/TRBV6-3
d_gene: .
len: 14
CDR3aa: CASSSESGANVLTF
CDR3nt: TGTGCCAGCAGTTCAGAGTCTGGGGCCAACGTCCTGACTTTC

j_gene: TRBJ2-2
abundance: .
v_gene: TRBV12-3/TRBV12-4
d_gene: TRBD1
len: 15
CDR3aa: CASRAGTGSTGELFF
CDR3nt: TGTGCCAGCAGGGCCGGGACAGGGAGCACCGGGGAGCTGTTTTTT

j_gene: TRBJ1-5
abundance: .
v_gene: TRBV20-1
d_gene: .
len: 12
CDR3aa: CSASDGYQPQHF
CDR3nt: TGCAGTGCCTCCGACGGTTATCAGCCCCAGCATTTT

j_gene: TRBJ2-7
abundance: .
v_gene: TRBV3-1
d_gene: .
len: 15
CDR3aa: CASSPQLGVSYEQYF
CDR3nt: TGTGCCAGCAGCCCTCAGCTTGGGGTCTCCTACGAGCAGTACTTC

j_gene: TRBJ2-1
abundance: .
v_gene: TRBV4-1
d_gene: .
len: 17
CDR3aa: CASSQGNFGASYNEQFF
CDR3nt: TGCGCCAGCAGCCAAGGCAACTTCGGGGCCTCTTACAATGAGCAGTTCTTC

j_gene: TRBJ2-3
abundance: .
v_gene: TRBV28
d_gene: .
len: 15
CDR3aa: CASSFKGLGTDTQYF
CDR3nt: TGTGCCAGCAGTTTCAAGGGACTCGGCACAGATACGCAGTATTTT

j_gene: TRBJ2-1
abundance: .
v_gene: TRBV7-3
d_gene: TRBD1
len: 16
CDR3aa: CASSSYGQDSYNEQFF
CDR3nt: TGTGCCAGCAGCTCATATGGACAGGACTCCTACAATGAGCAGTTCTTC

j_gene: TRBJ1-5
abundance: .
v_gene: TRBV5-4
d_gene: .
len: 15
CDR3aa: CASSLIRGSSQPQHF
CDR3nt: TGTGCCAGCAGCTTAATCAGGGGTTCGTCGCAGCCCCAGCATTTT

j_gene: TRBJ2-5
abundance: .
v_gene: TRBV24-1
d_gene: .
len: 12
CDR3aa: CATSDSRETQYF
CDR3nt: TGTGCCACCAGTGATTCCCGGGAGACCCAGTACTTC

j_gene: TRBJ1-2
abundance: .
v_gene: TRBV5-1
d_gene: .
len: 11
CDR3aa: CASSLSDGYTF
CDR3nt: TGCGCCAGCAGCTTGTCGGACGGCTACACCTTC

j_gene: TRBJ2-7
abundance: once
v_gene: TRBV9
d_gene: TRBD2
len: 15
CDR3aa: CASSAIAGATYEQYF
CDR3nt: TGTGCCAGCAGCGCTATAGCGGGGGCCACCTACGAGCAGTACTTC

j_gene: TRBJ2-1
abundance: .
v_gene: TRBV29-1
d_gene: .
len: 14
CDR3aa: CSVSLTSSYNEQFF
CDR3nt: TGCAGCGTTAGCTTAACGAGCTCCTACAATGAGCAGTTCTTC

j_gene: TRBJ2-3
abundance: .
v_gene: TRBV9
d_gene: TRBD2
len: 15
CDR3aa: CASSVDSGGTDTQYF
CDR3nt: TGTGCCAGCAGCGTAGATTCGGGGGGGACAGATACGCAGTATTTT

j_gene: TRBJ1-2
abundance: .
v_gene: TRBV12-3/TRBV12-4
d_gene: TRBD1
len: 14
CDR3aa: CASRITGGRSGYTF
CDR3nt: TGTGCCAGCAGGATAACAGGGGGAAGGAGTGGCTACACCTTC

j_gene: TRBJ2-6
abundance: .
v_gene: TRBV18
d_gene: .
len: 15
CDR3aa: CASSPAGSGANVLTF
CDR3nt: TGTGCCAGCTCACCAGCGGGCTCTGGGGCCAACGTCCTGACTTTC

j_gene: TRBJ2-3
abundance: .
v_gene: TRBV20-1
d_gene: TRBD1
len: 15
CDR3aa: CSWGPGQRPTDTQYF
CDR3nt: TGCAGTTGGGGACCGGGACAGAGACCCACAGATACGCAGTATTTT

j_gene: TRBJ2-7
abundance: .
v_gene: TRBV6-5
d_gene: .
len: 14
CDR3aa: CASKPGHNGGEQYF
CDR3nt: TGTGCCAGCAAGCCGGGACATAACGGGGGGGAGCAGTACTTC

j_gene: TRBJ2-7
abundance: .
v_gene: TRBV20-1
d_gene: TRBD1
len: 13
CDR3aa: CSATGQLTYEQYF
CDR3nt: TGCAGTGCTACGGGACAGCTAACCTACGAGCAGTACTTC

j_gene: TRBJ1-1
abundance: .
v_gene: TRBV11-1
d_gene: .
len: 11
CDR3aa: CASSLSGAAFF
CDR3nt: TGTGCCAGCAGCTTATCGGGGGCGGCTTTCTTT

j_gene: TRBJ2-2
abundance: few
v_gene: TRBV4-3
d_gene: .
len: 14
CDR3aa: CASSQGRVTGELFF
CDR3nt: TGCGCCAGCAGCCAGGGGCGGGTCACCGGGGAGCTGTTTTTT

j_gene: TRBJ2-3
abundance: .
v_gene: TRBV7-2
d_gene: .
len: 13
CDR3aa: CASSFGATDTQYF
CDR3nt: TGTGCCAGCAGCTTCGGGGCCACAGATACGCAGTATTTT

j_gene: TRBJ1-2
abundance: .
v_gene: TRBV29-1
d_gene: .
len: 12
CDR3aa: CSVFSGPGGYTF
CDR3nt: TGCAGCGTTTTTTCAGGGCCTGGCGGCTACACCTTC

j_gene: TRBJ1-5
abundance: .
v_gene: TRBV3-1
d_gene: .
len: 13
CDR3aa: CASSQGIRQPQHF
CDR3nt: TGTGCCAGCAGCCAAGGAATACGTCAGCCCCAGCATTTT

j_gene: TRBJ2-2
abundance: .
v_gene: TRBV28
d_gene: TRBD2
len: 16
CDR3aa: CASSSSSGDYTGELFF
CDR3nt: TGTGCCAGCAGTTCATCTAGCGGGGACTACACCGGGGAGCTGTTTTTT

j_gene: TRBJ2-5
abundance: .
v_gene: TRBV20-1
d_gene: .
len: 10
CDR3aa: CSAGQETQYF
CDR3nt: TGCAGTGCTGGGCAAGAGACCCAGTACTTC

j_gene: TRBJ2-6
abundance: .
v_gene: TRBV4-3
d_gene: TRBD1
len: 19
CDR3aa: CASSQDFNRGLLGANVLTF
CDR3nt: TGCGCCAGCAGCCAAGATTTTAACAGGGGTCTTCTTGGGGCCAACGTCCTGACTTTC